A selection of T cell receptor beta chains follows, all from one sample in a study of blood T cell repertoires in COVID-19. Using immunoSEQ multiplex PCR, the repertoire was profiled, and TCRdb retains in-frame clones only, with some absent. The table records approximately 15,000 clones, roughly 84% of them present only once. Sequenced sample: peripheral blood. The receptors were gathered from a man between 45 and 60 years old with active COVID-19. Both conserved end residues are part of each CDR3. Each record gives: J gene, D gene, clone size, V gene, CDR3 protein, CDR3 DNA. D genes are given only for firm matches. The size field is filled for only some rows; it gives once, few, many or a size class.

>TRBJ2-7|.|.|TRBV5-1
CASSLNSSYEQYF
TGCGCCAGCAGCTTGAATAGCTCCTACGAGCAGTACTTC
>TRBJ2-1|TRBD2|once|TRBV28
CASSTTLSGGYNEQFF
TGTGCCAGCAGTACCACCCTTTCGGGAGGGTACAATGAGCAGTTCTTC
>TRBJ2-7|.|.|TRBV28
CASSFRGVYEQYF
TGTGCCAGCAGTTTCAGGGGGGTCTACGAGCAGTACTTC
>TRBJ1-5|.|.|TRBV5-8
CASSLEGASNQPQHF
TGTGCCAGCAGCTTAGAAGGGGCCAGCAATCAGCCCCAGCATTTT
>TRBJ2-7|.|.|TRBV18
CASSPIAGPYEQYF
TGTGCCAGCTCACCTATCGCAGGCCCCTACGAGCAGTACTTC
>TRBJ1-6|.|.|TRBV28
CASSLPGLASPLHF
TGTGCCAGCAGTTTACCAGGCTTGGCGTCACCCCTCCACTTT
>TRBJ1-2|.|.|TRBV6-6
CASSYSRSSGDYGYTF
TGTGCCAGCAGTTACTCGAGGTCTTCCGGGGACTATGGCTACACCTTC
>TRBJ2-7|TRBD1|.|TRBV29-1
CSVEAHAGTGGYEQYF
TGCAGCGTTGAAGCCCATGCCGGGACAGGGGGATACGAGCAGTACTTC
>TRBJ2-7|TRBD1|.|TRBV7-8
CASSLVTGESYEQYF
TGTGCCAGCAGCTTAGTAACAGGGGAGAGTTACGAGCAGTACTTC
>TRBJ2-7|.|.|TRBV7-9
CASSLGITGFYEQYF
TGTGCCAGCAGCTTAGGGATTACAGGGTTCTACGAGCAGTACTTC
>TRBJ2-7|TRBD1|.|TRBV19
CASSIAGQGYEQYF
TGTGCCAGTAGTATAGCGGGACAGGGCTACGAGCAGTACTTC
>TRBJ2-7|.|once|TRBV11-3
CASSQGGEQYF
TGTGCCAGCAGCCAGGGGGGCGAGCAGTACTTC
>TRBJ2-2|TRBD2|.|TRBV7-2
CASSFREGAGELFF
TGTGCCAGCAGCTTCCGGGAGGGAGCCGGGGAGCTGTTTTTT
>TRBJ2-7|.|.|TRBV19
CASSLRESAYEQYF
TGTGCCAGTAGTCTGAGGGAGAGCGCGTACGAGCAGTACTTC
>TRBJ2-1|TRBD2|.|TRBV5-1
CASSQIGLAGYNEQFF
TGCGCCAGCAGCCAAATTGGACTAGCGGGGTACAATGAGCAGTTCTTC
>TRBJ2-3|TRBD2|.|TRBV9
CASSPWASGGLPDTQYF
TGTGCCAGCAGCCCTTGGGCTAGCGGGGGGTTGCCAGATACGCAGTATTTT
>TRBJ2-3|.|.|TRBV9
CASSATGITDTQYF
TGTGCCAGCAGCGCTACAGGGATCACAGATACGCAGTATTTT
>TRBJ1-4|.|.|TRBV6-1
CASSAHTGTTNEKLFF
TGTGCCAGCAGTGCCCATACAGGGACAACTAATGAAAAACTGTTTTTT
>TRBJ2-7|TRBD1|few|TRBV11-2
CASSRRDSLYEQYF
TGTGCCAGCAGCAGACGGGACAGTCTTTACGAGCAGTACTTC
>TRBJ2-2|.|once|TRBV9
CASSVRDIFDGELFF
TGTGCCAGCAGCGTCCGGGACATATTTGACGGGGAGCTGTTTTTT